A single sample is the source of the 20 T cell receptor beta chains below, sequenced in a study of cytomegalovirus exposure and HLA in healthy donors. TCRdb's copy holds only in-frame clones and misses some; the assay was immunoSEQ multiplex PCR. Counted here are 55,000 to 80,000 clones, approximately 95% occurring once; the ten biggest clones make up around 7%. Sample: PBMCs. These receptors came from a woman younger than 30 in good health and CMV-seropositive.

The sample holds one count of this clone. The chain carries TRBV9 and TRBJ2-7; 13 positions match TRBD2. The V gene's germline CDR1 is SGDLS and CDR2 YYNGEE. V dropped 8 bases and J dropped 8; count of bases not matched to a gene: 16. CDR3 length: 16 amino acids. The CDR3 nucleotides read TGTGCCAGGATTAAAAAAGGACTAGCGGGAGTCTTAAAGCAGTACTTC. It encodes CARIKKGLAGVLKQYF.

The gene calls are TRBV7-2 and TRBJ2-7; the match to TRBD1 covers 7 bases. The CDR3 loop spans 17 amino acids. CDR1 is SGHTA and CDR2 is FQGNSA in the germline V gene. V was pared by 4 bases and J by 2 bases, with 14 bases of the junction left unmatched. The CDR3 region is CASSSERTGSLTYEQYF. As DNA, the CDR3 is TGTGCCAGCAGCTCAGAAAGGACAGGTTCGCTAACCTACGAGCAGTACTTC.

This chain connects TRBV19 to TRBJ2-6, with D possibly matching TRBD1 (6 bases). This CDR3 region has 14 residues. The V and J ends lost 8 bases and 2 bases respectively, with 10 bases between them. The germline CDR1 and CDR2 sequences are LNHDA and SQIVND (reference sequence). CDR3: CASSQGPGANVLTF. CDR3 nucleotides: TGTGCCAGTTCACAGGGACCTGGGGCCAACGTCCTGACTTTC. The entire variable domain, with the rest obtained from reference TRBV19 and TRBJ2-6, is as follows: DGGITQSPKYLFRKEGQNVTLSCEQNLNHDAMYWYRQDPGQGLRLIYYSQIVNDFQKGDIAEGYSVSREKKESFPLTVTSAQKNPTAFYLCASSQGPGANVLTFGAGSRLTVL.

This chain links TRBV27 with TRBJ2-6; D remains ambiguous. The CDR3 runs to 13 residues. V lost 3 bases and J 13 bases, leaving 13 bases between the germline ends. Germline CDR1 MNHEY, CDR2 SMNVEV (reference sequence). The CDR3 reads CASSFLPARVLTF. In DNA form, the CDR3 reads TGTGCCAGCAGTTTCCTTCCAGCCAGGGTCCTGACTTTC.

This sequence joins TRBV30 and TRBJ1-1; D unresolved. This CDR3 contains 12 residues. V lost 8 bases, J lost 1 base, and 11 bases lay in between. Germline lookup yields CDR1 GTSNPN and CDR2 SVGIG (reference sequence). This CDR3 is CAEAQENTEAFF. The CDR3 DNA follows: TGTGCCGAAGCTCAAGAGAACACTGAAGCTTTCTTT.

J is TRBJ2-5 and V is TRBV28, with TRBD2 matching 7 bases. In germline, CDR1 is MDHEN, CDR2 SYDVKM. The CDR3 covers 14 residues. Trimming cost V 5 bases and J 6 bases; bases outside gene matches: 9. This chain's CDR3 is CASSHRTSGQTQYF. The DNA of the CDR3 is TGTGCCAGCAGTCATAGGACTAGTGGGCAGACCCAGTACTTC.

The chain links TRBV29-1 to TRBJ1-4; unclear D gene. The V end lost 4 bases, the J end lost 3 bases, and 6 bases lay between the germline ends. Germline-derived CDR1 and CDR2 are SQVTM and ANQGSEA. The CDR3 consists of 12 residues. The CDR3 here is CSVGEPNEKLFF. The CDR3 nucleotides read TGCAGCGTTGGTGAGCCTAATGAAAAACTGTTTTTT.

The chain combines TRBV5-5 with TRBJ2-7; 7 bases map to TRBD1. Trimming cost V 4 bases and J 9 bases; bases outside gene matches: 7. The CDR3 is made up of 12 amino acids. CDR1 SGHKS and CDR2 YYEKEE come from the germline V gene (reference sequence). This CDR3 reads CASSLGTDGQYF. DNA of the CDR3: TGTGCCAGCAGCCTCGGGACAGACGGGCAGTACTTC.

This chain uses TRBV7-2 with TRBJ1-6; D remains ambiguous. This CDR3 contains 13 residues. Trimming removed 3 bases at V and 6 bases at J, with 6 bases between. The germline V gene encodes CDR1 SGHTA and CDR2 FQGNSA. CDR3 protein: CASSFEVNSPLHF. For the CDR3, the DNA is TGTGCCAGCAGCTTTGAGGTTAATTCACCCCTCCACTTT.

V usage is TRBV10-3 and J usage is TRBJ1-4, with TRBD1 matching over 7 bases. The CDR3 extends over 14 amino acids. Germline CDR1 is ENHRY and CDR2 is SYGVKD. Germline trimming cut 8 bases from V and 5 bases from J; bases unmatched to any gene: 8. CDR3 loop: CAISQDRTNEKLFF. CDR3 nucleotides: TGTGCCATCTCCCAGGACAGGACGAATGAAAAACTGTTTTTT.

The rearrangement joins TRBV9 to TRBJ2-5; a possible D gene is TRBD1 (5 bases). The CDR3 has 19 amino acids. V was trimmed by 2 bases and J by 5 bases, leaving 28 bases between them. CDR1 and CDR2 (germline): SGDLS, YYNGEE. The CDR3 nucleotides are TGTGCCAGCAGCGTTGCCTCCCAGGGTGGCTTGGAGCCAAAGGAGACCCAGTACTTC. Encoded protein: CASSVASQGGLEPKETQYF.

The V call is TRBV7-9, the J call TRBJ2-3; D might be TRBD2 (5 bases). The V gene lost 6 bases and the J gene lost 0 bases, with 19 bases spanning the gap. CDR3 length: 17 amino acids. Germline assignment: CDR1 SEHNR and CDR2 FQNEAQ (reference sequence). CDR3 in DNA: TGTGCCAGCAGTGGGGAGATTGCCAAGCTAAGCACAGATACGCAGTATTTT. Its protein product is CASSGEIAKLSTDTQYF.

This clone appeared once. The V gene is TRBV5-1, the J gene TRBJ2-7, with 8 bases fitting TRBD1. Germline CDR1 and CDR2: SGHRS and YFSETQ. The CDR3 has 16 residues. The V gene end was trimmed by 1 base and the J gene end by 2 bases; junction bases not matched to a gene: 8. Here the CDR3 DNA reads TGCGCCAGCAGCTTGATCGCGGACAGGGCCACCTACGAGCAGTACTTC. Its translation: CASSLIADRATYEQYF.

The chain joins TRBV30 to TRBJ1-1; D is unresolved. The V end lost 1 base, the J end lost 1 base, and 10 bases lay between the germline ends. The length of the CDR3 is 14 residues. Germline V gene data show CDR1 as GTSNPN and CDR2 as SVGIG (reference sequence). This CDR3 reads CAWSANTRNTEAFF. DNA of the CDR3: TGTGCCTGGAGTGCCAATACAAGGAACACTGAAGCTTTCTTT.

The CDR3 bases are TGTGCCAGCAGCGTAGGGATAGCTCCGGATACGCAGTATTTT. It translates to CASSVGIAPDTQYF. V usage is TRBV7-2 and J usage is TRBJ2-3; D is uncertain. This CDR3 has 14 amino acids. V was shortened by 5 bases and J by 6 bases, with 15 bases between the two germline ends. Per germline, CDR1 SGHTA and CDR2 FQGNSA.

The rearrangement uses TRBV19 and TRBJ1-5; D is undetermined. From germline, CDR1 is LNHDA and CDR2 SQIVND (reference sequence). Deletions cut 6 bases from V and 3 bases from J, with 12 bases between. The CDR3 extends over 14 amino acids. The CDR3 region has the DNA TGTGCCAGTAGCACCGTCACAGACAATCAGCCCCAGCATTTT. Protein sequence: CASSTVTDNQPQHF.

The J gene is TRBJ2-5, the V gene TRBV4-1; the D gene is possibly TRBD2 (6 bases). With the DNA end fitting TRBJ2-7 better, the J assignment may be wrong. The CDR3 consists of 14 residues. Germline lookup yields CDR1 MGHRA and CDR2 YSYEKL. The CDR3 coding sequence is TGCGCCAGCAGCCAGGACGGGACTTACTACGAGCAGTACTTC. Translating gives CASSQDGTYYEQYF.

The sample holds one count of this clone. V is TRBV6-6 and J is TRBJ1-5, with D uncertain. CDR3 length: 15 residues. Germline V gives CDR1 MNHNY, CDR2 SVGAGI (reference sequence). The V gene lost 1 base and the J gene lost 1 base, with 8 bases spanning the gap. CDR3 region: CASSYFPGSNQPQHF. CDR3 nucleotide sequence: TGTGCCAGCAGTTACTTTCCCGGGAGCAATCAGCCCCAGCATTTT.

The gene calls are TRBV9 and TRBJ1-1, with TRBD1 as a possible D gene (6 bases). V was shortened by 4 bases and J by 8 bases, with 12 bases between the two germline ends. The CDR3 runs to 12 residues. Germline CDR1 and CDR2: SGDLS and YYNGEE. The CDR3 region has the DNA TGTGCCAGCAGCCACGGGACAAAAGAAGCTTTCTTT. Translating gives CASSHGTKEAFF.

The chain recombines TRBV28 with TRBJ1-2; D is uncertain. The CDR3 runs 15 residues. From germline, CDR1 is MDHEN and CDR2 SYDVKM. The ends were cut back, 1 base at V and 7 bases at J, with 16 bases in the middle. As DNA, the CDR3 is TGTGCCAGCAGTTTATCCAGGCGGGTTTCTATTGGCTACACCTTC. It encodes CASSLSRRVSIGYTF.